Sequencing of this T cell receptor beta chain was carried out in a study of cytomegalovirus exposure and HLA in healthy donors. Overall study results and limits: Among donors in an Asian-associated ancestry cluster, a later analysis reportedly found fewer N-insertions than the roughly 700-donor mean. Accurate HLA-A and HLA-B prediction from TCR beta sequences was reported for most subjects. Altogether, some 170 TCR beta chains were recorded as cytomegalovirus-associated.

Researchers ran the PCR with 60 Vbeta and 13 Jbeta primers. Using immunoSEQ multiplex PCR, the repertoire was profiled, and TCRdb retains in-frame clones only, with some absent. The sample lists roughly 160,000 clones, 60% to 80% occurring once. Worth noting for this clone: No antigen is known for it.

V shed 1 base and J 2 bases; nucleotides not matched to a gene: 3. From germline, CDR1 is SGHRS and CDR2 YFSETQ. The CDR3 consists of 15 residues. The sequence came from a man in his 60s in good health and CMV-seronegative. The sequenced sample consisted of PBMCs. V gene TRBV5-1 combines with J gene TRBJ1-2; 9 positions match TRBD1. The DNA of the CDR3 is TGCGCCAGCAGCTTGTCCGGGACAGGGAACTATGGCTACACCTTC. Translated, it gives CASSLSGTGNYGYTF.